The 14 T cell receptor beta chains below were found in one sample sequenced in a study of Ad26.COV2.S vaccination and SARS-CoV-2 variants. Produced via immunoSEQ multiplex PCR; TCRdb's table is partial and in-frame only. The repertoire holds about 680,000 clones, with roughly 90% as singletons. Treatment given: roughly 19 received Ad26.COV2.S at low or high dose, single or two shots; 5 received placebo; per-sample allocation not given. The investigators took samples on day 63 after the first vaccine or placebo injection. Sequenced material: peripheral blood, taken in a trial of Ad26.COV2.S vaccine versus placebo. These receptors originate from a person aged 18-60 years who received the Ad26.COV2.S COVID-19 vaccine or a placebo.

The rearrangement uses TRBV15 and TRBJ1-2, with a weak D call TRBD1 (5 bases). V dropped 0 bases and J dropped 0 bases, with 11 bases sitting between them. The CDR3 sequence is 16 residues long. From germline, CDR1 is LNHNV and CDR2 YYDKDF (reference sequence). The CDR3, as DNA: TGTGCCACCAGCAGAGATCGGGTAGGGGCTAACTATGGCTACACCTTC. This sequence encodes CATSRDRVGANYGYTF.

This chain joins TRBV2 and TRBJ2-5; 7 bases are a match to TRBD2. Germline values: CDR1 SNHLY, CDR2 FYNNEI. This CDR3 is built from 12 residues. The junction had 2 bases not matched to a gene; V was cut back by 5 bases and J by 5 bases. The chain's CDR3 is CASSYGGETQYF. CDR3 nucleotides: TGTGCCAGCAGTTACGGGGGGGAGACCCAGTACTTC.

The gene calls are TRBV7-9 and TRBJ1-1, with a weak D call TRBD1 (5 bases). The length of the CDR3 is 14 residues. CDR1 and CDR2 (germline): SEHNR, FQNEAQ (reference sequence). Deletions cut 5 bases from V and 11 bases from J, with 21 bases between. CDR3 nucleotides: TGTGCCAGCAGCCGGGGCTTCGGGGACCCAAGGGCTTTCTTT. It translates to CASSRGFGDPRAFF.

V and J are TRBV12-3 or TRBV12-4 and TRBJ2-1, with D unclear. This CDR3 has 13 amino acids. V dropped 5 bases and J dropped 0 bases, with 5 bases sitting between them. The CDR3 sequence is CASSLDSYNEQFF. The CDR3 DNA reads TGTGCCAGCAGTCTTGACTCCTACAATGAGCAGTTCTTC.

The chain links TRBV27 to TRBJ2-7; TRBD1 agrees at 10 bases. Per germline, CDR1 MNHEY and CDR2 SMNVEV (reference sequence). This CDR3 has 14 residues. The ends lost 5 bases at V and 6 bases at J; junction bases unmatched: 7. The CDR3 here is CASSAGQGVGEQYF. CDR3 nucleotide sequence: TGTGCCAGCAGTGCAGGACAGGGGGTGGGCGAGCAGTACTTC.

J is TRBJ1-1 and V is TRBV29-1; D uncertain. This CDR3 is built from 12 residues. CDR1 is SQVTM and CDR2 is ANQGSEA in the germline V gene. This CDR3 reads CSGRVMNTEAFF. CDR3 nucleotides: TGCAGTGGTCGCGTCATGAACACTGAAGCTTTCTTT.

The genes are TRBV11-2 and TRBJ2-2; no firm D call. Trimming stripped 9 bases from V and 3 bases from J, with 11 bases between. Germline CDR1 and CDR2: SGHAT and FQNNGV. The CDR3 covers 13 residues. The CDR3 region is CASHSRDTGELFF. CDR3 bases: TGTGCCAGTCATTCTAGGGACACCGGGGAGCTGTTTTTT.

The chain employs TRBV5-1 and TRBJ2-7; D is possibly TRBD2 (5 bases). This CDR3 has 13 amino acids. V gave up 6 bases and J gave up 1 base, with 11 bases separating them. Germline CDR1 reads SGHRS; CDR2 reads YFSETQ. The CDR3 sequence: CASIGDRSYEQYF. The CDR3 DNA sequence: TGCGCCAGCATCGGGGATCGGTCCTACGAGCAGTACTTC. Full variable domain (outside the CDR3, taken from reference TRBV5-1 and TRBJ2-7): KAGVTQTPRYLIKTRGQQVTLSCSPISGHRSVSWYQQTPGQGLQFLFEYFSETQRNKGNFPGRFSGRQFSNSRSEMNVSTLELGDSALYLCASIGDRSYEQYFGPGTRLTVT.

This chain uses TRBV7-3 with TRBJ2-2; 7 nucleotides match TRBD2. Losses at the gene ends were 1 base for V and 2 bases for J; bases not matched to a gene: 1. This CDR3 has 15 residues. Germline CDR1 is SGHTA and CDR2 is FQGTGA. The CDR3 coding sequence is TGTGCCAGCAGCTTAATAGCGGGTAACACCGGGGAGCTGTTTTTT. Translated: CASSLIAGNTGELFF.

The chain links TRBV11-2 to TRBJ2-5, with D unclear. V was trimmed by 3 bases and J by 2 bases, leaving 10 bases between them. CDR1 SGHAT and CDR2 FQNNGV come from the germline V gene. The CDR3 has 14 amino acids. The CDR3 here is CASSFSPRQETQYF. The CDR3 nucleotides read TGTGCCAGCAGCTTCTCTCCTAGGCAAGAGACCCAGTACTTC.

The rearrangement joins TRBV5-1 to TRBJ2-2; 11 nucleotides agree with TRBD2. This CDR3 spans 14 amino acids. V lost 1 base, J lost 11 bases, and 4 bases stayed unmatched. In germline, CDR1 is SGHRS, CDR2 YFSETQ. The CDR3: CASSLLAGGGELFF. The CDR3 region has the DNA TGCGCCAGCAGCTTGCTAGCGGGAGGCGGAGAGCTGTTTTTT.

The chain employs TRBV6-5 and TRBJ2-4; weak D call: TRBD1 (6 bases). The germline V gene encodes CDR1 MNHEY and CDR2 SVGAGI. V lost 6 bases to trimming and J lost 4 bases, with 10 bases between them. This CDR3 contains 13 residues. The CDR3, as DNA: TGTGCCAGCAGCCGGGACAAGAAAAACATTCAGTACTTC. Residues: CASSRDKKNIQYF.

The chain recombines TRBV24-1 with TRBJ2-1; D is undetermined. This CDR3 has 15 residues. With 5 bases removed from V and 5 bases from J, the gap between germline ends came to 15 bases. Germline lookup yields CDR1 KGHDR and CDR2 SFDVKD. This CDR3 is CATSGPSDLHNEQFF. The CDR3 nucleotides read TGTGCCACCAGTGGTCCCAGCGATCTACACAATGAGCAGTTCTTC.

The chain links TRBV7-2 to TRBJ2-1; D is possibly TRBD2 (6 bases). V was trimmed by 5 bases and J by 2 bases, leaving 13 bases between them. CDR3 length: 15 amino acids. CDR1 is SGHTA, CDR2 FQGNSA, per germline. CDR3 protein: CASSARGLTYNEQFF. In nucleotides, the CDR3 is TGTGCCAGCAGCGCGCGGGGACTGACCTACAATGAGCAGTTCTTC. Combining the CDR3 with reference TRBV7-2 and TRBJ2-1 gives the whole variable domain GAGVSQSPSNKVTEKGKDVELRCDPISGHTALYWYRQSLGQGLEFLIYFQGNSAPDKSGLPSDRFSAERTGGSVSTLTIQRTQQEDSAVYLCASSARGLTYNEQFFGPGTRLTVL.